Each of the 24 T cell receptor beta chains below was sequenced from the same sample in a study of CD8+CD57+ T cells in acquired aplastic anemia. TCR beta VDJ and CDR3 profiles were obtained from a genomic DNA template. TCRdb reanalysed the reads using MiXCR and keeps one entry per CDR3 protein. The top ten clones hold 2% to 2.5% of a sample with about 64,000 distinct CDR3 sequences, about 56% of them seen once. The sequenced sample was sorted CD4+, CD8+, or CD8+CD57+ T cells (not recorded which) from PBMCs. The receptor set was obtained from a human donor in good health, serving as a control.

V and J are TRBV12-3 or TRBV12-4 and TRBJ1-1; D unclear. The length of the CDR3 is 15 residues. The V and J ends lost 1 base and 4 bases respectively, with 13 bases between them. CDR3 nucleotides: TGTGCCAGCAGTTTAGATCCGGGCTTGATCACTGAAGCTTTCTTT. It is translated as CASSLDPGLITEAFF.

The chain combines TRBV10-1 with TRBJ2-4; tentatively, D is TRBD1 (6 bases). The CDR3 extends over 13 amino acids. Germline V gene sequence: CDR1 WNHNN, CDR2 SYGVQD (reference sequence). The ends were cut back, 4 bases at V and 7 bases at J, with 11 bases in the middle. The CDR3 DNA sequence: TGCGCCAGCAGTGGAAACAGGGCGAACATTCAGTACTTC. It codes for CASSGNRANIQYF.

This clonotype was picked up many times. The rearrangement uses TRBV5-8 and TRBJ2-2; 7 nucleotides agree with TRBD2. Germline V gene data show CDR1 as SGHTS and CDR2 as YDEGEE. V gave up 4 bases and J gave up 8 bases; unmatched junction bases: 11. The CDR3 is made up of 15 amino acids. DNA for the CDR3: TGTGCCAGCAGCAGCGGGGCGGGAGTGACGGGGGAGCTGTTTTTT. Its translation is CASSSGAGVTGELFF.

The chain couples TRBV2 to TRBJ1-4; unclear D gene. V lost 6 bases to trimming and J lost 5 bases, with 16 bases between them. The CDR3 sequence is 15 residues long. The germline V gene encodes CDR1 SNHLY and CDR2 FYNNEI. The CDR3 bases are TGTGCCAGCAGCCTACTAGTTGTAAGGAATGAAAAACTGTTTTTT. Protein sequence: CASSLLVVRNEKLFF.

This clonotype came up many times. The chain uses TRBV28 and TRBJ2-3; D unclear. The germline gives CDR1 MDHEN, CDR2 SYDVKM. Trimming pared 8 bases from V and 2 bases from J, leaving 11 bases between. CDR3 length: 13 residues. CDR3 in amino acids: CASGRVPTDTQYF. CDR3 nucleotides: TGTGCCAGCGGTAGAGTCCCCACAGATACGCAGTATTTT.

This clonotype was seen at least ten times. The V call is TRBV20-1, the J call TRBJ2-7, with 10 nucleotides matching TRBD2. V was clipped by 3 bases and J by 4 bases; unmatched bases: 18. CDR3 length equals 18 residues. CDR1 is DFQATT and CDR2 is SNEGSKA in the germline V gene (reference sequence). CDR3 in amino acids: CSASPGGSSGSVRYEQYF. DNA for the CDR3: TGCAGTGCTAGTCCTGGGGGGTCTAGCGGGAGTGTAAGATACGAGCAGTACTTC.

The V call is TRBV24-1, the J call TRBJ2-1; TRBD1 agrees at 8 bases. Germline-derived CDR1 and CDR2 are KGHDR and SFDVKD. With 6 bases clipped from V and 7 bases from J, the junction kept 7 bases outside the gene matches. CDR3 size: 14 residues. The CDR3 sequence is CATSPTGAGNEQFF. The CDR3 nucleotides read TGTGCCACCAGTCCGACAGGGGCGGGGAATGAGCAGTTCTTC.

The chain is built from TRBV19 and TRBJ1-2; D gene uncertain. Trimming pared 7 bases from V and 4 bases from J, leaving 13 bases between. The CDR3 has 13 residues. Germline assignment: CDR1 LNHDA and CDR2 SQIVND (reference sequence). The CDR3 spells CASKDPGRYGYTF. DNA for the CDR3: TGTGCCAGTAAGGATCCCGGGCGCTATGGCTACACCTTC.

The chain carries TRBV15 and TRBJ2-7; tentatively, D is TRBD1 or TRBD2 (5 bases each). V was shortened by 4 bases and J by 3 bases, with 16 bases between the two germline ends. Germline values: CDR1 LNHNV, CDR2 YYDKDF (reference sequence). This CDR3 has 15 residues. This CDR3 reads CATSTGLGILYEQYF. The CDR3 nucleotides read TGTGCCACCAGCACGGGGCTCGGTATTCTCTACGAGCAGTACTTC.

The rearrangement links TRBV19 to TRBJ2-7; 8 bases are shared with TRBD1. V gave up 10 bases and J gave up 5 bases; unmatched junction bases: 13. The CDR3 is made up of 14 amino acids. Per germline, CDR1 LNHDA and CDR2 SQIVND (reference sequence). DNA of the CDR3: TGTGCCACAAACCCCGTGGACAGGGTCCACGAGCAGTACTTC. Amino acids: CATNPVDRVHEQYF.

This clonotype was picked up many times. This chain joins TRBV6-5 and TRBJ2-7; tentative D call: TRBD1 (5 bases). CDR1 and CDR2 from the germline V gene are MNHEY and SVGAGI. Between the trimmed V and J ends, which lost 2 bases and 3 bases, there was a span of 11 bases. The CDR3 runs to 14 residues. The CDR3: CASSYVQGNYEQYF. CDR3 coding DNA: TGTGCCAGCAGTTACGTGCAGGGTAACTACGAGCAGTACTTC.

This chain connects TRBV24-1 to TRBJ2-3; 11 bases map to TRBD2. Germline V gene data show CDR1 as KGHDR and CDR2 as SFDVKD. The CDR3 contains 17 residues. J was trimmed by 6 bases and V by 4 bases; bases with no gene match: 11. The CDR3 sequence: CATSDRTSGYPSDTQYF. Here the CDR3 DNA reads TGTGCCACCAGTGACCGGACTAGCGGGTACCCCTCTGATACGCAGTATTTT.

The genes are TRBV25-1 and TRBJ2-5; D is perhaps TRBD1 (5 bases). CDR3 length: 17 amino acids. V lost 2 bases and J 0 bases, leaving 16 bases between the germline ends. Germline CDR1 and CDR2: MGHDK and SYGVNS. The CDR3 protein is CASSEIRSAQDQETQYF. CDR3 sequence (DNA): TGTGCCAGCAGTGAAATCCGGAGCGCACAGGACCAAGAGACCCAGTACTTC.

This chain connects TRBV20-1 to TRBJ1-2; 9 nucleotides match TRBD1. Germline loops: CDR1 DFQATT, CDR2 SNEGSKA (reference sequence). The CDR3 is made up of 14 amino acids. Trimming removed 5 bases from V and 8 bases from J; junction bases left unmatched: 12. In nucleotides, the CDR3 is TGCAGTGCTTCCTTGGGACAGGGTTTGGGAGGCTACACCTTC. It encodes CSASLGQGLGGYTF.

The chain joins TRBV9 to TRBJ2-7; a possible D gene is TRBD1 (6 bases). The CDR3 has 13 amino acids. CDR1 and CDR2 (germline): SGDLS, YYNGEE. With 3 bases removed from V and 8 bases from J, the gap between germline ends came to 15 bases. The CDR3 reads CASSGQASPQQYF. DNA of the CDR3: TGTGCCAGCAGCGGACAGGCTTCGCCCCAGCAGTACTTC.

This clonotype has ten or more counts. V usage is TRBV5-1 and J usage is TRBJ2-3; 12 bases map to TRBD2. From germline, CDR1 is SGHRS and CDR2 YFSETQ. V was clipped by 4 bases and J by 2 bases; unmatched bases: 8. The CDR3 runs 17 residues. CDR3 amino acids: CASSPRTSGKSTDTQYF. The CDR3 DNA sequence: TGCGCCAGCAGCCCCAGGACTAGCGGGAAGTCCACAGATACGCAGTATTTT.

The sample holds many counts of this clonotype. The DNA for the CDR3 is TGTGCCAGCAGAGGACAGGGAAAACTGTTTTTT. This translates into CASRGQGKLFF. This chain joins TRBV6-1 and TRBJ1-4, with 8 positions matching TRBD1. CDR1 is MNHNS, CDR2 SASEGT, per germline. This CDR3 comprises 11 residues. With V trimmed by 6 bases and J by 10 bases, 1 base remained unmatched.

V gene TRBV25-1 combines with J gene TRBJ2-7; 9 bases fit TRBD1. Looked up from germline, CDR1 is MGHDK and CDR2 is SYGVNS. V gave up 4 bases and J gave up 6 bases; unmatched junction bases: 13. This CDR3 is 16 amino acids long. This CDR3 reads CASSASPGTGIFEQYF. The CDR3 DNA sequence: TGTGCCAGCAGTGCTTCACCCGGGACAGGGATCTTCGAGCAGTACTTC.

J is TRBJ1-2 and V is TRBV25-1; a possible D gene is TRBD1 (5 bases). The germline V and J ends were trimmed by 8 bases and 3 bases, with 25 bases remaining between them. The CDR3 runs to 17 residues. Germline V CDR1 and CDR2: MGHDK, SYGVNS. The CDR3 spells CASQDSRSGRGYYGYTF. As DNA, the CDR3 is TGTGCCAGCCAAGATTCCAGGTCGGGTCGGGGCTACTATGGCTACACCTTC.

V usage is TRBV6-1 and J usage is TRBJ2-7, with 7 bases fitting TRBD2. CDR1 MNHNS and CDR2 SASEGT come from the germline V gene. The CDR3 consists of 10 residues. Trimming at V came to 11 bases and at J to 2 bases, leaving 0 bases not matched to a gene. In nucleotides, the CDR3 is TGTGCCGGGGGGGCCTACGAGCAGTACTTC. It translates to CAGGAYEQYF.

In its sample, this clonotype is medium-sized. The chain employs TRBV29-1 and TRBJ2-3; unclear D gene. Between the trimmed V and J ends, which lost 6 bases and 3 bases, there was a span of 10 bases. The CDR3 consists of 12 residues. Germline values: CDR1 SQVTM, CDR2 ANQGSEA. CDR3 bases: TGCAGCGTAAACATGATGACAGATACGCAGTATTTT. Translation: CSVNMMTDTQYF.

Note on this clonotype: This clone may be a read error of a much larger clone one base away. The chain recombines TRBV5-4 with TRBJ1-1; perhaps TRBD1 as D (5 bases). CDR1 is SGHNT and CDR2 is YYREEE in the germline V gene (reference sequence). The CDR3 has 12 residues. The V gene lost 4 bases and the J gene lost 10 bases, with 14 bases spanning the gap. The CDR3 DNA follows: TGTGCCAGCAGCGACGACAGACCGTCAGCTTTCTTT. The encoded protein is CASSDDRPSAFF.

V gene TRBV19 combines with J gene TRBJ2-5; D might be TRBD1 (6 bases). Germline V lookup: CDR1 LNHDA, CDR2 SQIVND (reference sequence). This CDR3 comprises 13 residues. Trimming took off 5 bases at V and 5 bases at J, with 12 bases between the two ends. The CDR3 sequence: CASSQQGGETQYF. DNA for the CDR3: TGTGCCAGTAGTCAACAGGGCGGTGAGACCCAGTACTTC.

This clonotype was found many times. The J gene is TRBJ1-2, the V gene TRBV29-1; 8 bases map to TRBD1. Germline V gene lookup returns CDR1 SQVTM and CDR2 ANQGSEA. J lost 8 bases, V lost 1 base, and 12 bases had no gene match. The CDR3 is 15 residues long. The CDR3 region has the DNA TGCAGCGTTGAAGCCGGGAACAGGGGGAATCGGGGCTACACCTTC. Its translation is CSVEAGNRGNRGYTF.